These 15 T cell receptor beta chains were sequenced from one sample in a study of T cell responses to AZD1222 COVID-19 vaccine. TCRdb's table, derived via immunoSEQ multiplex PCR, lists solely in-frame clones and lacks some. Here the sample spans about 75,000 clones, roughly 87% being singletons. This specimen consisted of peripheral blood, obtained 28 days after the second AZD1222 dose. Every receptor here comes from an adult who received the AZD1222 COVID-19 vaccine.

This chain links TRBV15 with TRBJ2-5; D not certain. This CDR3 is 15 amino acids long. Between the trimmed V and J ends, which lost 0 bases and 7 bases, there was a span of 15 bases. The V gene's germline CDR1 is LNHNV and CDR2 YYDKDF (reference sequence). CDR3 sequence reads: CATSRDWSREGTQYF. DNA of the CDR3: TGTGCCACCAGCAGAGATTGGAGCCGAGAAGGGACCCAGTACTTC.

The table lists this clone with a few counts. The V and J genes are TRBV7-3 and TRBJ1-5; 10 bases are a match to TRBD1. The CDR3 is 19 residues long. V shed 5 bases, J shed 0 bases, and the junction held 13 bases outside the gene matches. The germline CDR1 and CDR2 sequences are SGHTA and FQGTGA. The chain's CDR3 is CASSGTGTGVPTSNQPQHF. In DNA form, the CDR3 reads TGTGCCAGCAGCGGAACCGGGACAGGGGTACCCACTAGCAATCAGCCCCAGCATTTT.

In the case of this clone: Compared with germline, one end of the junction differs, possibly owing to a read error. This sequence joins TRBV28 and TRBJ1-2; 9 positions match TRBD1. This CDR3 region has 14 residues. Germline V gene data show CDR1 as MDHEN and CDR2 as SYDVKM. The CDR3 reads CASQLPGQGLFLNF. The CDR3 nucleotides are TGTGCCAGTCAACTGCCGGGACAGGGTTTGTTTCTAAACTTC.

This clone was picked up a small number of times. This chain uses TRBV30 with TRBJ2-1; D may correspond to TRBD1 or TRBD2 (5 bases each). The germline CDR1 and CDR2 sequences are GTSNPN and SVGIG (reference sequence). The CDR3 runs to 17 residues. Between the trimmed V and J ends, which lost 0 bases and 4 bases, there was a span of 19 bases. CDR3 nucleotides: TGTGCCTGGAGTGTAGGAGTCGGGACCCTGGGGTACAATGAGCAGTTCTTC. Protein: CAWSVGVGTLGYNEQFF.

The chain links TRBV30 to TRBJ2-3, with a tentative D call TRBD1 (6 bases). The V end was cut by 5 bases, the J end by 0 bases, with 21 bases between. This CDR3 is built from 17 residues. Looked up from germline, CDR1 is GTSNPN and CDR2 is SVGIG (reference sequence). The CDR3 DNA reads TGTGCCTGGGGGGTGGGCCAGGGGACCTTTAGCACAGATACGCAGTATTTT. Protein sequence: CAWGVGQGTFSTDTQYF. Combining the CDR3 with reference TRBV30 and TRBJ2-3 gives the whole variable domain SQTIHQWPATLVQPVGSPLSLECTVEGTSNPNLYWYRQAAGRGLQLLFYSVGIGQISSEVPQNLSASRPQDRQFILSSKKLLLSDSGFYLCAWGVGQGTFSTDTQYFGPGTRLTVL.

The J gene is TRBJ1-5, the V gene TRBV2; D possibly corresponds to TRBD1 (6 bases). CDR1 and CDR2 from the germline V gene are SNHLY and FYNNEI. The CDR3 is made up of 15 amino acids. The ends were cut back, 6 bases at V and 5 bases at J, with 17 bases in the middle. CDR3 coding DNA: TGTGCCAGCAGCCGAAGCCAGGGGAGAGATCAGCCCCAGCATTTT. It specifies CASSRSQGRDQPQHF.

V is TRBV11-2 and J is TRBJ1-2; TRBD1 is a possible D gene (6 bases). This CDR3 region has 14 residues. Germline V gene lookup returns CDR1 SGHAT and CDR2 FQNNGV. With 4 bases removed from V and 5 bases from J, the gap between germline ends came to 14 bases. The CDR3 DNA sequence: TGTGCCAGCAGCTACTCGACAGGAGCGTATGGCTACACCTTC. Protein: CASSYSTGAYGYTF.

The chain links TRBV10-3 to TRBJ2-4; 7 bases map to TRBD2. Germline V lookup: CDR1 ENHRY, CDR2 SYGVKD. CDR3 length: 18 residues. The V and J ends lost 6 bases and 0 bases, in that order; junction bases with no gene match: 14. CDR3: CAISPTSVGWRAKNIQYF. CDR3 in DNA: TGTGCCATCAGCCCCACTAGCGTTGGATGGAGAGCCAAAAACATTCAGTACTTC.

This chain links TRBV2 with TRBJ1-5; 7 bases map to TRBD1. There are 14 residues in the CDR3. Germline V lookup: CDR1 SNHLY, CDR2 FYNNEI. V shed 7 bases and J 3 bases; nucleotides not matched to a gene: 6. The CDR3 is CASTPGTDNQPQHF. The CDR3 DNA is TGTGCCAGCACGCCCGGGACAGACAATCAGCCCCAGCATTTT.

The chain combines TRBV3-1 (or the pseudogene TRBV3-2) with TRBJ1-2; D is unresolved. The length of the CDR3 is 15 residues. With 4 bases removed from V and 2 bases from J, the gap between germline ends came to 14 bases. CDR1 is LGHDT and CDR2 is YNNKEL in the germline V gene (reference sequence). The CDR3 bases are TGTGCCAGCAGCCCCCTTTCTGCAACCAACTATGGCTACACCTTC. Its translation is CASSPLSATNYGYTF.

This sequence joins TRBV11-3 and TRBJ2-1; D may be TRBD2 (5 bases). Germline V lookup: CDR1 SGHNT, CDR2 YENEEA. Trimming took 1 base from V and 6 from J, leaving 7 bases between them. The CDR3 runs 13 residues. The CDR3 sequence: CASSLVTSNEQFF. The CDR3 nucleotides read TGTGCCAGCAGCTTAGTTACTAGCAATGAGCAGTTCTTC.

The gene calls are TRBV7-2 and TRBJ2-7, with 7 bases fitting TRBD2. V was pared by 1 base and J by 2 bases, with 5 bases of the junction left unmatched. Germline lookup yields CDR1 SGHTA and CDR2 FQGNSA. There are 15 residues in the CDR3. For the CDR3, the DNA is TGTGCCAGCAGCTTAGGGGGAGGGCAGGCCTACGAGCAGTACTTC. Translated: CASSLGGGQAYEQYF. Full variable domain (outside the CDR3, taken from reference TRBV7-2 and TRBJ2-7): GAGVSQSPSNKVTEKGKDVELRCDPISGHTALYWYRQSLGQGLEFLIYFQGNSAPDKSGLPSDRFSAERTGGSVSTLTIQRTQQEDSAVYLCASSLGGGQAYEQYFGPGTRLTVT.

This chain links TRBV12-3 or TRBV12-4 with TRBJ1-6; unclear D gene. Trimming pared 6 bases from V and 3 bases from J, leaving 6 bases between. The CDR3 is 13 amino acids. CDR3 DNA sequence: TGTGCCAGCAGCGGCAACTATAATTCACCCCTCCACTTT. Translated, it gives CASSGNYNSPLHF.

V usage is TRBV4-1 and J usage is TRBJ1-3; no reliable D call. From germline, CDR1 is MGHRA and CDR2 YSYEKL. The V end lost 4 bases, the J end lost 8 bases, and 18 bases lay between the germline ends. The CDR3 runs 15 residues. The CDR3 bases are TGCGCCAGCAGCCGAAACGACAATACGAAAGACACCATATATTTT. This translates into CASSRNDNTKDTIYF.

The chain employs TRBV27 and TRBJ2-2; D is possibly TRBD2 (5 bases). V dropped 5 bases and J dropped 4 bases, with 11 bases sitting between them. The germline gives CDR1 MNHEY, CDR2 SMNVEV (reference sequence). The CDR3 sequence is 14 residues long. The CDR3 bases are TGTGCCAGCAGTCCCAGAGAGGGCACCGGGGAGCTGTTTTTT. It specifies CASSPREGTGELFF.